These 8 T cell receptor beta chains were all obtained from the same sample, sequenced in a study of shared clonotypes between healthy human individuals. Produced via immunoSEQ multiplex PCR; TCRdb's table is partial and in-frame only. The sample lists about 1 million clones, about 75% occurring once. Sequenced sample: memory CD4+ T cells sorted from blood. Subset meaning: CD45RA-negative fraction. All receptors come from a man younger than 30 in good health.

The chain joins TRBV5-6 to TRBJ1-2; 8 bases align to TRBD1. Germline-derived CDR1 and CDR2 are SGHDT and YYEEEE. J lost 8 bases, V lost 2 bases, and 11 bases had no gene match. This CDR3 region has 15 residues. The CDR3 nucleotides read TGTGCCAGCAGCTTTGTAGGACAGGGAAGAGAAGGCTACACCTTC. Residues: CASSFVGQGREGYTF.

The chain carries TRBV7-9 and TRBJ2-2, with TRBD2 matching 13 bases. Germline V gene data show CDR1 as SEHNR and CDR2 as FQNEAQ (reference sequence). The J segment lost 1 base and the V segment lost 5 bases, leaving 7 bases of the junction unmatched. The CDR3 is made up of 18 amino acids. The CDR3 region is CASSPTSGRALNTGELFF. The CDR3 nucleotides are TGTGCCAGCAGCCCAACTAGCGGGAGGGCCCTGAACACCGGGGAGCTGTTTTTT.

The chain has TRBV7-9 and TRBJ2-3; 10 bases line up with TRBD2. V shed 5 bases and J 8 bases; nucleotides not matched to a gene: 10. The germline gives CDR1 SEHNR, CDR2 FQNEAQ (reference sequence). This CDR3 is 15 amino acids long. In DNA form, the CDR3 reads TGTGCCAGCAGCCGGAAAGGGACTAGCGAAGGTACGCAGTATTTT. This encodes CASSRKGTSEGTQYF.

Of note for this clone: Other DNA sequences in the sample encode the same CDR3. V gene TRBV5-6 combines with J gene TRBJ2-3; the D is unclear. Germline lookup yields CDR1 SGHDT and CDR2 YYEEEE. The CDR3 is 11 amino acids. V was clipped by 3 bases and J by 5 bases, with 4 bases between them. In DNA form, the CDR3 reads TGTGCCAGCAGCTCGGGAGATACGCAGTATTTT. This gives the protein CASSSGDTQYF.

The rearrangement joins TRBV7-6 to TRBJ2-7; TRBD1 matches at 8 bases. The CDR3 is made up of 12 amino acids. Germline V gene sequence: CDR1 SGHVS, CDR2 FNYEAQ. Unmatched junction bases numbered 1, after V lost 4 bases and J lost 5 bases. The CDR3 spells CASSWGQDEQYF. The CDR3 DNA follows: TGTGCCAGCAGCTGGGGACAGGACGAGCAGTACTTC. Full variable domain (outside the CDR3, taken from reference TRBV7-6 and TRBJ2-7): GAGVSQSPRYKVTKRGQDVALRCDPISGHVSLYWYRQALGQGPEFLTYFNYEAQQDKSGLPNDRFSAERPEGSISTLTIQRTEQRDSAMYRCASSWGQDEQYFGPGTRLTVT.

CDR3 sequence (DNA): TGTGCCAGCAGCTTAGCGACATATAGCAATCAGCCCCAGCATTTT. Its translation: CASSLATYSNQPQHF. The chain recombines TRBV7-2 with TRBJ1-5; unclear D gene. This CDR3 comprises 15 residues. CDR1 and CDR2 (germline): SGHTA, FQGNSA. V lost 0 bases, J lost 0 bases, and 6 bases lay in between.

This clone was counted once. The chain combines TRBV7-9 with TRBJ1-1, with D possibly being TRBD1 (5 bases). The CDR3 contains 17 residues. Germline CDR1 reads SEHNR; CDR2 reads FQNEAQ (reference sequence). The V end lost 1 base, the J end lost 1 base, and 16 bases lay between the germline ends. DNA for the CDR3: TGTGCCAGCAGCTTAGGGATGGGTAGGGGCGGGAACACTGAAGCTTTCTTT. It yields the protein CASSLGMGRGGNTEAFF.

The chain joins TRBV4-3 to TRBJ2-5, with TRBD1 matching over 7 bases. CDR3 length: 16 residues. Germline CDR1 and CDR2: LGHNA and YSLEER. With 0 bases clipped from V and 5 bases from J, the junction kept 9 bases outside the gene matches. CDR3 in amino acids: CASSQEGSGGGETQYF. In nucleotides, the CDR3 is TGCGCCAGCAGCCAAGAAGGGTCAGGGGGTGGGGAGACCCAGTACTTC.